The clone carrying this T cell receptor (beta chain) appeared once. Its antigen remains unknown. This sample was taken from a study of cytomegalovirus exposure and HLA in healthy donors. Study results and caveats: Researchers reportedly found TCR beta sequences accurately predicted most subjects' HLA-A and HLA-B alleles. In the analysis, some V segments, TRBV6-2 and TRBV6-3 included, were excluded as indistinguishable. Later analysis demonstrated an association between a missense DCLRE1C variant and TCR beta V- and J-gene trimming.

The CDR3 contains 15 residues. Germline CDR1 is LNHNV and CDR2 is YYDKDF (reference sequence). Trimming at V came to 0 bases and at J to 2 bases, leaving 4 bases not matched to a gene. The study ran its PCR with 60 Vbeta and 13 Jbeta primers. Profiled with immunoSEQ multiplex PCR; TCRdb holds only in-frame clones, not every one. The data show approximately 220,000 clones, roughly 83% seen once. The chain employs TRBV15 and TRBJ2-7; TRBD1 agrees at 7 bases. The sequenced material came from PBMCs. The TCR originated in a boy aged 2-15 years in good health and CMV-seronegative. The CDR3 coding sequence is TGTGCCACCAGCAGAGATCGTGGGACAGCCTACGAGCAGTACTTC. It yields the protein CATSRDRGTAYEQYF.